Listed below are T cell receptor beta chains from one sample, sequenced in a study of blood T cell repertoires in COVID-19. Repertoires were generated with immunoSEQ multiplex PCR, while TCRdb's copy carries only in-frame clones and drops some. The data show 300,000 to 400,000 clones, with about 90% seen just once and less than 3.5% held by the top ten. The sequenced sample was peripheral blood. The receptors derive from a woman in her 30s with COVID-19, enrolled during active disease. Both conserved end residues are part of each CDR3. The D gene is left open where the match is weak. Only part of the rows carry a size: once, few, many, or a class if the clone is expanded.

TRBJ1-1 | - | TRBV7-8 | - | 15 | TGTGCCAGCAGCTTAGCCCCTCTAGGGGACACTGAAGCTTTCTTT | CASSLAPLGDTEAFF
TRBJ2-2 | TRBD1 | TRBV4-3 | - | 15 | TGCGCCAGCAGACCCCGGGACAGGGTCACCGGGGAGCTGTTTTTT | CASRPRDRVTGELFF
TRBJ2-7 | - | TRBV4-1 | - | 18 | TGCGCCAGCAGCCAAGATTGGCAGGGGCCCCTTCAACCCTACGAGCAGTACTTC | CASSQDWQGPLQPYEQYF
TRBJ2-1 | - | TRBV15 | - | 14 | TGTGCCACCAGCAGGGACAAGGACAGACTCGAGCAGTTCTTC | CATSRDKDRLEQFF
TRBJ2-2 | - | TRBV2 | - | 15 | TGTGCCAGCAGTGAAGGGGACATCTCACCCGGGGAGCTGTTTTTT | CASSEGDISPGELFF
TRBJ1-1 | - | TRBV4-3 | - | 18 | TGCGCCAGCAGCCCACATCCCCCAACAGAGGGATTTGACACTGAAGCTTTCTTT | CASSPHPPTEGFDTEAFF
TRBJ1-5 | - | TRBV28 | - | 16 | TGTGCCAGCAGTCCCCCCCGCACAGGCCCGGATCAGCCCCAGCATTTT | CASSPPRTGPDQPQHF
TRBJ2-7 | TRBD1 | TRBV10-1 | - | 14 | TGCGCCAGCAGGAAGGGACAGGGGACAGTCGGGCAGTACTTC | CASRKGQGTVGQYF
TRBJ2-3 | TRBD2 | TRBV9 | - | 10 | TGTGCCAGCAGCGCCGGGACTAGCACTTTT | CASSAGTSTF
TRBJ1-2 | - | TRBV4-3 | - | 13 | TGCGCCAGCAGCCAAGGACAGGTTCGGGGCTACACCTTC | CASSQGQVRGYTF
TRBJ1-2 | TRBD1 | TRBV5-4 | - | 13 | TGTGCCAGCAGCTCGGACAGGGGGTATGGCTACACCTTC | CASSSDRGYGYTF
TRBJ2-1 | TRBD2 | TRBV11-3 | once | 15 | TGTGCCAGCAGCTCTGGGGAGGCGGGAGGCAATGAGCAGTTCTTC | CASSSGEAGGNEQFF
TRBJ2-1 | TRBD2 | TRBV11-2 | - | 19 | TGTGCCAGCAGCCCCCACCCCGTGTTAGCGGGTGGGTTCTATGGTGAGCAGTTCTTC | CASSPHPVLAGGFYGEQFF
TRBJ2-2 | - | TRBV6-6 | few | 13 | TGTGCCAGCAGTTCTATGAACACCGGGGAGCTGTTTTTT | CASSSMNTGELFF
TRBJ1-5 | - | TRBV11-3 | - | 15 | TGTGCCAGCAGCTTAGGAGACTGGGGCGATCAGCCCCAGCATTTT | CASSLGDWGDQPQHF
TRBJ2-5 | TRBD1 | TRBV9 | - | 15 | TGTGCCAGCAGCGTAGATGGACAGGCGGGAGAGACCCAGTACTTC | CASSVDGQAGETQYF
TRBJ1-2 | TRBD1 | TRBV3-1/TRBV3-2 | - | 15 | TGTGCCAGCAGCCAAGGTAGCAGGGGGCGGTATGGCTACACCTTC | CASSQGSRGRYGYTF
TRBJ2-1 | - | TRBV28 | - | 15 | TGTGCCAGCACCCAAGAAGGGGAGGTCTACAATGAGCAGTTCTTC | CASTQEGEVYNEQFF
TRBJ2-5 | TRBD2 | TRBV11-3 | - | 18 | TGTGCCAGCAGCTTAACTTCCGTAGCGGGGGGCCGGGGAGAGACCCAGTACTTC | CASSLTSVAGGRGETQYF
TRBJ1-1 | TRBD1 | TRBV2 | - | 14 | TGTGCCAGCAGCGGGACAGGGTTGAACACTGAAGCTTTCTTT | CASSGTGLNTEAFF
TRBJ1-5 | - | TRBV28 | - | 15 | TGTGCCAGCAGTACGGGGACACCGCTGTATCAGCCCCAGCATTTT | CASSTGTPLYQPQHF
TRBJ2-1 | TRBD2 | TRBV4-3 | few | 15 | TGCGCCAGCAGCCCTAGCAGCGGGAGAAACAATGAGCAGTTCTTC | CASSPSSGRNNEQFF
TRBJ1-1 | - | TRBV27 | once | 15 | TGTGCCAGCAGTTTCCTTGCCAGTATGAACACTGAAGCTTTCTTT | CASSFLASMNTEAFF
TRBJ2-3 | - | TRBV15 | - | 13 | TGTGCCACCAGCACCGGGACTTACGATACGCAGTATTTT | CATSTGTYDTQYF
TRBJ2-7 | - | TRBV12-1 | - | 15 | TGTGCCAGCACCGGGCCCCGAGGGTTAGCCTACGAGCAGTACTTC | CASTGPRGLAYEQYF
TRBJ2-7 | TRBD1 | TRBV19 | - | 14 | TGTGCCAGTAGTCCTGGGACAGGGAGCTACGAGCAGTACTTC | CASSPGTGSYEQYF
TRBJ1-2 | TRBD1 | TRBV4-3 | - | 16 | TGCGCCAGCAGCCAGGCTAACAGGGGTCGGACTGAAGGCTACACCTTC | CASSQANRGRTEGYTF
TRBJ1-2 | - | TRBV3-1/TRBV3-2 | - | 13 | TGTGCCAGCAGCCAAGAAGGGGTATCGGGCTACACCTTC | CASSQEGVSGYTF
TRBJ1-6 | TRBD1 | TRBV28 | - | 15 | TGTGCCAGCAGTTTGAGGGGGCAGGGCAATTCACCCCTCCACTTT | CASSLRGQGNSPLHF
TRBJ2-1 | TRBD1 | TRBV24-1 | once | 17 | TGTGCCACCAGTGAGAATTGGGGACAGCCCTCCTACAATGAGCAGTTCTTC | CATSENWGQPSYNEQFF
TRBJ2-1 | TRBD2 | TRBV24-1 | - | 15 | TGTGCCACCAGTCGGGCGGGAGGCCCCTACAATGAGCAGTTCTTC | CATSRAGGPYNEQFF
TRBJ2-3 | TRBD1 | TRBV5-4 | - | 15 | TGTGCCAGCAGCTGGGGGACAGTTCCCACAGATACGCAGTATTTT | CASSWGTVPTDTQYF
TRBJ2-7 | - | TRBV19 | - | 13 | TGTGCCAGTACTCCTTCCCAGGGTTACGAGCAGTACTTC | CASTPSQGYEQYF
TRBJ1-1 | - | TRBV5-1 | - | 14 | TGCGCCAGCAGCTTACAAACAGGTAACACTGAAGCTTTCTTT | CASSLQTGNTEAFF
TRBJ1-2 | TRBD1 | TRBV27 | - | 15 | TGTGCCAGCAGATCAGAGGGGGCAGGGAGAGGTGGCTACACCTTC | CASRSEGAGRGGYTF
TRBJ2-1 | TRBD2 | TRBV5-1 | - | 15 | TGCGCCAGCAGCTTCGGACTAGCGGGAGTGGATGAGCAGTTCTTC | CASSFGLAGVDEQFF
TRBJ2-3 | TRBD2 | TRBV19 | - | 15 | TGTGCCAGTAGTTTTCCTAGCGGGAGTGCAGATACGCAGTATTTT | CASSFPSGSADTQYF
TRBJ2-1 | - | TRBV24-1 | - | 12 | TGTGCCACCAGTGAAGGACTATTTGAGCAGTTCTTC | CATSEGLFEQFF
TRBJ2-3 | TRBD1 | TRBV2 | - | 15 | TGTGCCAGCGGGGGACAGGGGGCCACGACAGATACGCAGTATTTT | CASGGQGATTDTQYF
TRBJ1-5 | - | TRBV6-2/TRBV6-3 | - | 12 | TGTGCCAGCAGTTACCCGGAGAGGGCCCAGCATTTT | CASSYPERAQHF
TRBJ2-7 | TRBD1 | TRBV4-1 | - | 15 | TGCGCCAGCAGCCACGGACAGGGGAGCTCCTACGAGCAGTACTTC | CASSHGQGSSYEQYF
TRBJ2-5 | - | TRBV9 | - | 14 | TGTGCCAGCAGCGTAGGAGACAAGCAAGAGACCCAGTACTTC | CASSVGDKQETQYF
TRBJ1-1 | - | TRBV5-6 | - | 14 | TGTGCCAGCAGCGACAGAGGGGGAAGCACTGAAGCTTTCTTT | CASSDRGGSTEAFF
TRBJ2-5 | - | TRBV29-1 | - | 15 | TGCAGCGTTGAAAGGTTGGGGACTCCGCAAGAGACCCAGTACTTC | CSVERLGTPQETQYF
TRBJ1-5 | TRBD1 | TRBV28 | once | 15 | TGTGCCAGCAGTAAGGACAGGGGAAGGGATCAGCCCCAGCATTTT | CASSKDRGRDQPQHF
TRBJ2-7 | - | TRBV10-3 | - | 12 | TGTGCCATCCGTATGGACTGGGGCGAGCAGTACTTC | CAIRMDWGEQYF
TRBJ1-3 | - | TRBV6-4 | - | 19 | TGTGCCAGCAGTGACCCCAAGGGGTCCGGACAGAGCTCTGGAAACACCATATATTTT | CASSDPKGSGQSSGNTIYF
TRBJ2-1 | TRBD2 | TRBV3-1/TRBV3-2 | - | 21 | TGTGCCAGCAGCCAAGAGCGGACTAGCGGGAGGGCCGATAAAGATTTCAATGAGCAGTTCTTC | CASSQERTSGRADKDFNEQFF
TRBJ2-3 | - | TRBV18 | once | 15 | TGTGCCAGCTCACCAAGAGAGGGGGGGACAGATACGCAGTATTTT | CASSPREGGTDTQYF
TRBJ1-2 | TRBD1 | TRBV12-3/TRBV12-4 | once | 13 | TGTGCCAGCAGTTTGGACAGGGACTATGGCTACACCTTC | CASSLDRDYGYTF
TRBJ2-1 | - | TRBV7-9 | - | 16 | TGTGCCAGCAGCTTCACCACTAGCAGATCCTACAATGAGCAGTTCTTC | CASSFTTSRSYNEQFF
TRBJ1-6 | TRBD1 | TRBV19 | - | 15 | TGTGCCAGTAGTGGAACAGGGGTTGGCAATTCACCCCTCCACTTT | CASSGTGVGNSPLHF
TRBJ2-2 | TRBD2 | TRBV7-2 | - | 19 | TGTGCCAGCAGCTTAGAACCGGGACTAGCGGGGGGGCAGGCCGGGGAGCTGTTTTTT | CASSLEPGLAGGQAGELFF
TRBJ1-5 | TRBD1 | TRBV2 | - | 14 | TGTGCCAGCAGACAGGGGTTGAGCAATCAGCCCCAGCATTTT | CASRQGLSNQPQHF
TRBJ1-1 | - | TRBV9 | - | 13 | TGTGCCAGCAGCCCGCGGGGACACACTGAAGCTTTCTTT | CASSPRGHTEAFF
TRBJ2-3 | - | TRBV6-5 | - | 14 | TGTGCCAGCAGTCCCGGACAGAGTCCAGATACGCAGTATTTT | CASSPGQSPDTQYF
TRBJ2-1 | TRBD2 | TRBV24-1 | - | 17 | TGTGCCACCAGTTCCCTCTGGGGTAGCGGGAGATACAATGAGCAGTTCTTC | CATSSLWGSGRYNEQFF
TRBJ2-7 | - | TRBV5-6 | - | 12 | TGTGCCAGCAGTACAGTCTCCTACGAGCAGTACTTC | CASSTVSYEQYF
TRBJ2-1 | TRBD1 | TRBV28 | - | 14 | TGTGCCAGCAGTTCCCAGGGGGTTCGGAATGAGCAGTTCTTC | CASSSQGVRNEQFF